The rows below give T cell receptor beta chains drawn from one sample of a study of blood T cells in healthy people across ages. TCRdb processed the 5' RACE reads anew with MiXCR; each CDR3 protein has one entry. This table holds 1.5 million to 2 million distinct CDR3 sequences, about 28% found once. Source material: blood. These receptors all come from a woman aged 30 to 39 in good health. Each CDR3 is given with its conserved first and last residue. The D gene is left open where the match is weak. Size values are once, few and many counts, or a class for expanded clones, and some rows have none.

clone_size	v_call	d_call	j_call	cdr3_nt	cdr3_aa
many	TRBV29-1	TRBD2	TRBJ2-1	TGCAGCGTTGACCCAAACCTAGCGGACAATGAGCAGTTCTTC	CSVDPNLADNEQFF
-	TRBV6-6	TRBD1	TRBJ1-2	TGTGCCAGCAGACGCCAGGGGGAGAACTATGGCTACACCTTC	CASRRQGENYGYTF
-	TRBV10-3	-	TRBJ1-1	TGTGCCATCAGTCCGGGTAACACTGAAGCTTTCTTT	CAISPGNTEAFF
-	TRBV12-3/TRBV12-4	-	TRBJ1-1	TGTGCCAGCAAGCTCCGGGGGCTCCGGGACACTGAAGCTTTCTTT	CASKLRGLRDTEAFF
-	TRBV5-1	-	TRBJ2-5	TGCGCCAGCAGCTTGTCGGTCATAGAGGCCCAGTACTTC	CASSLSVIEAQYF
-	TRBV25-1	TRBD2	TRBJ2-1	TGTGCCAGCAGTGATCCTAGCGGGAGCTCCTACAATGAGCAGTTCTTC	CASSDPSGSSYNEQFF
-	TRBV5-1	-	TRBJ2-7	TGCGCCAGCGGCTCTACCATGTACGAGCAGTACTTC	CASGSTMYEQYF
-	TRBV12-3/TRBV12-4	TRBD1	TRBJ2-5	TGTGCCAGCAGATTGGGACAGCCCCAAGAGACCCAGTACTTC	CASRLGQPQETQYF
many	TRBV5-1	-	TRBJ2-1	TGCGCCAGCAGCTTGGACGAGGGGAATGAGCAGTTCTTC	CASSLDEGNEQFF
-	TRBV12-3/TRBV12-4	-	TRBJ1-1	TGTGCCAGCAACATACAGGGTTCCGCTGAAGCTTTCTTT	CASNIQGSAEAFF
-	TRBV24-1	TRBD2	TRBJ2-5	TGTGCCACCGGGGGGGGTGGCCCATCTGAGCAGTACTTC	CATGGGGPSEQYF
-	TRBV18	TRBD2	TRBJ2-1	TGTGCCAGCTCACCGCGGGAGTCCTACAATGAGCAGTTCTTC	CASSPRESYNEQFF
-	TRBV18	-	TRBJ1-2	TGTGCCAGCTCCCCACAGGAACGCTATGGCTACACCTTC	CASSPQERYGYTF
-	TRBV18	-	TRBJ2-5	TGTGCCAGCTCACCACCGGGCCGTAAAAGCGAGACCCAGTACTTC	CASSPPGRKSETQYF
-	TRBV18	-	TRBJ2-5	TGTGCCAGCTCACCCTTACCTCTCAGAGAGACCCAGTACTTC	CASSPLPLRETQYF
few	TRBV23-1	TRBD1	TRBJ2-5	TGCGCCAGCAGTCAATCGACGGCGACAGGGAAACAAGAGACCCAGTACTTC	CASSQSTATGKQETQYF
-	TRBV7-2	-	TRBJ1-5	TGTGCCAGCAGCTTACGGGGGACCTCGGACCAGCCCCAGCATTTT	CASSLRGTSDQPQHF
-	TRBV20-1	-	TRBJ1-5	TGCAGTGCTAGAGGCTCCCATTCCGCGCCCCAGCATTTT	CSARGSHSAPQHF
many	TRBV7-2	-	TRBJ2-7	TGTGCCAGCAGCCCACCGACTAGTTTATACGAGCAGTACTTC	CASSPPTSLYEQYF
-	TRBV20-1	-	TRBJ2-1	TGCAGTGCTAGAGCAGGACTAAGGGGATACAATGAGCAGTTCTTC	CSARAGLRGYNEQFF
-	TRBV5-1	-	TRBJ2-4	TGCGCCAGCAGCTTGGCCTCGGACGGTGAGCAGTACTTC	CASSLASDGEQYF
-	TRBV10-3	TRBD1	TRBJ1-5	TGTGCCATCAAGCCCGAGGACAGGGGACAGCCCCAGCATTTT	CAIKPEDRGQPQHF
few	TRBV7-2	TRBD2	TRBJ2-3	TGTGCCAGCAGCTTAGGTGAGGGTAGCGGGTTCAGCAGAGATACGCAGTATTTT	CASSLGEGSGFSRDTQYF
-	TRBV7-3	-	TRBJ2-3	TGTGCCAGCGTCTGGGGCGGACGCACAGATACGCAGTATTTT	CASVWGGRTDTQYF
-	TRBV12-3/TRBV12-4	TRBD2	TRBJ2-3	TGTGCCAGCAGTTTAGAGAGGACTAGCGGTCCAGATACGCAGTATTTT	CASSLERTSGPDTQYF
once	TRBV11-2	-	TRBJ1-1	TGTGCCAGCAGCGACTTACTGATGAACACTGAAGCTTTCTTT	CASSDLLMNTEAFF
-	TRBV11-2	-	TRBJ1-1	TGTGCCAGCAGCTCCGACCGGGATGAAGCTTTCTTT	CASSSDRDEAFF
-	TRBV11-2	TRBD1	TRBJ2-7	TGTGCCAGCAGTCTATATTCCGGGACAGGGGAATCCTACGAGCAGTACTTC	CASSLYSGTGESYEQYF
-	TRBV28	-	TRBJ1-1	TGTGCCAGCAGCCTCCAGGCAGGGGAAGCTTTCTTT	CASSLQAGEAFF
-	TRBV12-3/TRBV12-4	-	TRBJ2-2	TGTGCCAGCAGTTTAAACGCAGGGCTGGTCACCGGGGAGCTGTTTTTT	CASSLNAGLVTGELFF
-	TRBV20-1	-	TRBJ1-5	TGCAGTGCTAGAAGGGGGGAGACAGGTGGTGGACAGCCCCAGCATTTT	CSARRGETGGGQPQHF
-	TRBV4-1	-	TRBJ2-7	TGCGCCAGCAGCCAAGCTCAGGGTAGCGTCTACGAGCAGTACTTC	CASSQAQGSVYEQYF
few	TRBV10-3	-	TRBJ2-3	TGTGCCATCAGTGAGTCGGGGGAGACCACGCAGTATTTT	CAISESGETTQYF
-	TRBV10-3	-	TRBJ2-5	TGTGCCATCAGTGCCCAGGCCCGGGAGACCCAGTACTTC	CAISAQARETQYF
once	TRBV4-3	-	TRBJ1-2	TGCGCCAGCAGCACGGGGGGGAGGGGAGGCTACACCTTC	CASSTGGRGGYTF
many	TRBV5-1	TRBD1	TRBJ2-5	TGCGCCAGCAGCCTGGGACAGTTCCAAGAGACCCAGTACTTC	CASSLGQFQETQYF
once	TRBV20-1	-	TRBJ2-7	TGCAGTGCTAGTCAAAGTAATGAGCAGTACTTC	CSASQSNEQYF
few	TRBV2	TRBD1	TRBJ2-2	TGTGCCAGCAACAGGGGAAAAACCGGGGAGCTGTTTTTT	CASNRGKTGELFF
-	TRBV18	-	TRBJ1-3	TGTGCCAGCTCACCGACCCTTGGGGAGGATATAACTGGAAACACCATATATTTT	CASSPTLGEDITGNTIYF
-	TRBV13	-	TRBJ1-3	TGTGCCAGCAGCCTCGTGGGGTTGCAGACTGGAAACACCATATATTTT	CASSLVGLQTGNTIYF
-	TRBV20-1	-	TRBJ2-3	TGCAGTGCTAGGAAGATAGAAGATACGCAGTATTTT	CSARKIEDTQYF